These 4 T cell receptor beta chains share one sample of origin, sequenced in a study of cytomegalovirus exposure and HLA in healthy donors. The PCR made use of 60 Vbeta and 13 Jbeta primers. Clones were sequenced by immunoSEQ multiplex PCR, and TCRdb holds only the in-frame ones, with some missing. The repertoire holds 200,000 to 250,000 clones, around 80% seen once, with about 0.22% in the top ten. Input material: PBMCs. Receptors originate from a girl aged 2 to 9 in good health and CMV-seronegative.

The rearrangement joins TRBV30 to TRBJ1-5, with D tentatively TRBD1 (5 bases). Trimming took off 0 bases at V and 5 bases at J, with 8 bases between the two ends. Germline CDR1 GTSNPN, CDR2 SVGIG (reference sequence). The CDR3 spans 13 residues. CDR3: CAWSVKTDQPQHF. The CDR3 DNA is TGTGCCTGGAGTGTCAAGACAGATCAGCCCCAGCATTTT.

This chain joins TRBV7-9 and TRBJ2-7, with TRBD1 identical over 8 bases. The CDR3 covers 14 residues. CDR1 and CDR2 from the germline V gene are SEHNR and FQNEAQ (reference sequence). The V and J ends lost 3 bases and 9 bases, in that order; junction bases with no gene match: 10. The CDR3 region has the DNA TGTGCCAGCAGCTTTCGGGAGACAGGGGCAGGGCAGTACTTC. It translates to CASSFRETGAGQYF.

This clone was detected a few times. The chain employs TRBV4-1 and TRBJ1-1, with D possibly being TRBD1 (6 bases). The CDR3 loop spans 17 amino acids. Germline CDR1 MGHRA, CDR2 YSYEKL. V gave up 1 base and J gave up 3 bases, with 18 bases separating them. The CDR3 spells CASSQVGGRGGYTEAFF. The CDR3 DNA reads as TGCGCCAGCAGCCAAGTTGGGGGCAGGGGTGGATACACTGAAGCTTTCTTT.

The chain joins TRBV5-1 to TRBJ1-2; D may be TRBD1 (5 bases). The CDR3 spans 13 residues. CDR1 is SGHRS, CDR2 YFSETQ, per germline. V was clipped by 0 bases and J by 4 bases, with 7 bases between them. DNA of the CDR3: TGCGCCAGCAGCTTGGATCAGGGCTATGGCTACACCTTC. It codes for CASSLDQGYGYTF.